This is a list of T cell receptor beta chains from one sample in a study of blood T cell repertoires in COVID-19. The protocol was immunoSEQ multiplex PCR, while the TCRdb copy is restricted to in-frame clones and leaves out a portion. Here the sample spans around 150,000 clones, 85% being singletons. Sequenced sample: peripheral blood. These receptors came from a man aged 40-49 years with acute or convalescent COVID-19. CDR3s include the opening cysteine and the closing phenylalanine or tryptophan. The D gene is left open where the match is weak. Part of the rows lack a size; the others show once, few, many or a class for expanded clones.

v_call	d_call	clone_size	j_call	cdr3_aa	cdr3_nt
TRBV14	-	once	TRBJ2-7	CASSQDDPTLEEQYF	TGTGCCAGCAGCCAAGATGACCCCACCCTAGAGGAGCAGTACTTC
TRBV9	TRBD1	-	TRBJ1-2	CASSVDRGHGYTF	TGTGCCAGCAGCGTTGACAGGGGCCATGGCTACACCTTC
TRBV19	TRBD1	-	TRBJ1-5	CASKRDSNFNQPQHF	TGTGCCAGTAAAAGGGACAGTAATTTCAATCAGCCCCAGCATTTT
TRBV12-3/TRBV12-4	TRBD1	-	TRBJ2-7	CATGTAPSYEQYF	TGTGCCACAGGGACAGCTCCCTCCTACGAGCAGTACTTC
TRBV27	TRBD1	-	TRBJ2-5	CASTGTGLYQETQYF	TGTGCCAGCACCGGGACAGGGCTCTACCAAGAGACCCAGTACTTC
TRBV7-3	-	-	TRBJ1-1	CASSPQGSDTEAFF	TGTGCCAGCAGCCCCCAGGGTTCGGACACTGAAGCTTTCTTT
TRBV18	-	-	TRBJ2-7	CASSPHRDYEQYF	TGTGCCAGCTCACCACACAGGGACTACGAGCAGTACTTC
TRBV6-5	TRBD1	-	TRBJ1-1	CASSQRTGEAFF	TGTGCCAGCAGCCAACGGACAGGCGAAGCTTTCTTT
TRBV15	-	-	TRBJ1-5	CATSRGLEPQHF	TGTGCCACCAGCAGGGGCTTGGAGCCCCAGCATTTT
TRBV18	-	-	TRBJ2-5	CASSPLATQETQYF	TGTGCCAGCTCACCACTAGCTACCCAAGAGACCCAGTACTTC
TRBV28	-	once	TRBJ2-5	CASSLTTSGYQETQYF	TGTGCCAGCAGTTTAACTACCTCGGGGTACCAAGAGACCCAGTACTTC
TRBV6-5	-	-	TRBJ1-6	CASSYEARDNSPLHF	TGTGCCAGCAGTTACGAAGCCAGGGATAATTCACCCCTCCACTTT
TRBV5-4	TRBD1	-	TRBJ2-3	CASTDRTGSDTQYF	TGTGCCAGCACCGACCGGACAGGGAGCGATACGCAGTATTTT
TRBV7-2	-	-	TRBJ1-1	CASSFQGSEAFF	TGTGCCAGCAGCTTTCAGGGTTCTGAAGCTTTCTTT
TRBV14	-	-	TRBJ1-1	CASSRLGEAFF	TGTGCCAGCAGCCGACTTGGTGAAGCTTTCTTT
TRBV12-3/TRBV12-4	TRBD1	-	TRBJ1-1	CASSQGAMAEAFF	TGTGCCAGTTCTCAGGGGGCAATGGCTGAAGCTTTCTTT
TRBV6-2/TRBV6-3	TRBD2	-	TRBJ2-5	CASSYLQLAGEETQYF	TGTGCCAGCAGTTACCTCCAACTAGCGGGGGAAGAGACCCAGTACTTC
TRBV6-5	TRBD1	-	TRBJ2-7	CASSPGTVSYEQYF	TGTGCCAGCAGTCCCGGGACAGTCTCCTACGAGCAGTACTTC
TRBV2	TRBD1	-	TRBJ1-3	CASSVDRGRNTIYF	TGTGCCAGCAGCGTAGACAGGGGAAGAAACACCATATATTTT
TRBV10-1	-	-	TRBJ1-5	CASSAEGQPQHF	TGCGCCAGCAGTGCGGAGGGCCAGCCCCAGCATTTT
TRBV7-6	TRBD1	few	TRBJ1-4	CASSLGGTGSNEKLFF	TGTGCCAGCAGCTTAGGTGGGACAGGGTCTAATGAAAAACTGTTTTTT
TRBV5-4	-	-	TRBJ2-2	CASSSQGGTGELFF	TGTGCCAGCAGCTCACAGGGTGGGACCGGGGAGCTGTTTTTT
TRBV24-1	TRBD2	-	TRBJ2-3	CATSDQGRGGFRPQYF	TGTGCCACCAGTGATCAGGGGCGGGGGGGCTTTCGACCACAGTATTTT
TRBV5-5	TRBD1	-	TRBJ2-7	CASSPRWGTDSYEQYF	TGTGCCAGCAGCCCAAGGTGGGGGACAGACTCCTACGAGCAGTACTTC
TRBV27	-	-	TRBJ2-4	CASSFGGLTAKNIQYF	TGTGCCAGCAGTTTTGGGGGACTTACGGCCAAAAACATTCAGTACTTC
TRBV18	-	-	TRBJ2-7	CASSALDEQYF	TGTGCCAGCTCAGCCCTAGACGAGCAGTACTTC